The 17 T cell receptor beta chains given below trace back to one sample, sequenced in a study of cytomegalovirus exposure and HLA in healthy donors (dated by TCRdb to the late 2010s). Library preparation used the immunoSEQ multiplex PCR assay. A mixture of 60 forward primers for TCR Vbeta segments and 13 reverse primers for TCR Jbeta segments was used in the multiplex PCR. The table comes from immuneACCESS by way of TCRdb, which keeps in-frame sequences with V and J called. Part of the clones is missing from these tables; in studies checked, under half for an unresolved V gene and the rest for unknown reasons. The sample includes about 140,000 clones, with roughly 70% observed a single time. Of the sample, 1.5% to 2% falls within the top ten clones. The sequencing sample was made of PBMCs. The receptors come from a human donor in good health.

The chain couples TRBV18 to TRBJ2-3; D is perhaps TRBD1 (5 bases). The CDR3 covers 14 residues. Trimming took 3 bases from V and 2 from J, leaving 9 bases between them. Germline V CDR1 and CDR2: KGHSH, LQKENI. The CDR3 sequence is CASSPDSHTDTQYF. As DNA, the CDR3 is TGTGCCAGCTCACCTGACAGTCACACAGATACGCAGTATTTT. Variable domain in full (rest from reference TRBV18 and TRBJ2-3): NAGVMQNPRHLVRRRGQEARLRCSPMKGHSHVYWYRQLPEEGLKFMVYLQKENIIDESGMPKERFSAEFPKEGPSILRIQQVVRGDSAAYFCASSPDSHTDTQYFGPGTRLTVL.

CDR3 DNA sequence: TGCGCCAGCAGCTTGTCGGGAAAGGTCTACGAGCAGTACTTC. It yields the protein CASSLSGKVYEQYF. The chain carries TRBV5-1 and TRBJ2-7, with a weak D call TRBD2 (5 bases). V was cut by 1 base and J by 3 bases, with 11 bases left in between. The germline V gene encodes CDR1 SGHRS and CDR2 YFSETQ. The CDR3 runs 14 residues.

This rearrangement joins TRBV27 to TRBJ1-1; 10 nucleotides align to TRBD1. V gave up 0 bases and J gave up 1 base; unmatched junction bases: 5. The CDR3 sequence is 17 residues long. Germline V gives CDR1 MNHEY, CDR2 SMNVEV (reference sequence). The CDR3 sequence: CASSLSGTGVGNTEAFF. CDR3 nucleotide sequence: TGTGCCAGCAGTTTATCGGGGACAGGGGTAGGGAACACTGAAGCTTTCTTT.

This clone was observed a single time. The chain has TRBV7-9 and TRBJ2-7; D perhaps matches TRBD2 (5 bases). Germline lookup yields CDR1 SEHNR and CDR2 FQNEAQ (reference sequence). The CDR3 contains 12 residues. The ends were cut back, 4 bases at V and 4 bases at J, with 8 bases in the middle. The CDR3 region is CASSSGKYEQYF. The DNA for the CDR3 is TGTGCCAGCAGCTCGGGGAAGTACGAGCAGTACTTC.

This chain joins TRBV7-2 and TRBJ2-5; 7 nucleotides line up with TRBD2. Germline CDR1 reads SGHTA; CDR2 reads FQGNSA. This CDR3 spans 15 amino acids. The junction had 7 bases not matched to a gene; V was cut back by 1 base and J by 5 bases. CDR3 coding DNA: TGTGCCAGCAGCTTAGAAGGGACTATGGTGGAGACCCAGTACTTC. Its protein is CASSLEGTMVETQYF.

For this clone: Other DNA sequences in the sample encode the same CDR3. This sequence joins TRBV5-1 and TRBJ2-1; D unresolved. CDR1 SGHRS and CDR2 YFSETQ come from the germline V gene. V was trimmed by 0 bases and J by 0 bases, leaving 7 bases between them. The CDR3 covers 15 residues. The chain's CDR3 is CASSLGASSYNEQFF. In nucleotides, the CDR3 is TGCGCCAGCAGCTTGGGGGCCAGCTCCTACAATGAGCAGTTCTTC.

This clone was seen once. The rearrangement links TRBV19 to TRBJ1-2; 9 bases are a match to TRBD1. The ends lost 0 bases at V and 8 bases at J; junction bases unmatched: 7. The V gene's germline CDR1 is LNHDA and CDR2 SQIVND (reference sequence). The CDR3 covers 15 residues. The CDR3: CASSIDPGQGSGYTF. Here the CDR3 DNA reads TGTGCCAGTAGTATAGATCCGGGACAGGGATCCGGCTACACCTTC.

The DNA of the CDR3 is TGTGCCAGCAGCTTAGACAGGGGCCAAGAGACCCAGTACTTC. Encoded protein: CASSLDRGQETQYF. The V gene is TRBV5-6, the J gene TRBJ2-5; 8 bases map to TRBD1. Germline V gene lookup returns CDR1 SGHDT and CDR2 YYEEEE. Trimming removed 2 bases from V and 1 base from J; junction bases left unmatched: 1. The CDR3 runs to 14 residues.

This clone has a single count. The chain has TRBV11-2 and TRBJ2-1; 12 bases match TRBD2. CDR1 and CDR2 from the germline V gene are SGHAT and FQNNGV. This CDR3 region has 17 residues. V shed 2 bases, J shed 3 bases, and the junction held 5 bases outside the gene matches. CDR3 nucleotide sequence: TGTGCCAGCAGCTTATACACTAGCGGGAGGTTCTACAATGAGCAGTTCTTC. This sequence encodes CASSLYTSGRFYNEQFF. Together with reference TRBV11-2 and TRBJ2-1, the CDR3 gives the full variable domain: EAGVAQSPRYKIIEKRQSVAFWCNPISGHATLYWYQQILGQGPKLLIQFQNNGVVDDSQLPKDRFSAERLKGVDSTLKIQPAKLEDSAVYLCASSLYTSGRFYNEQFFGPGTRLTVL.

The rearrangement joins TRBV5-4 to TRBJ2-7, with 7 bases identical to TRBD2. CDR1 is SGHNT and CDR2 is YYREEE in the germline V gene (reference sequence). The CDR3 consists of 15 residues. V lost 4 bases to trimming and J lost 6 bases; unmatched junction nucleotides: 13. CDR3 residues: CASSTASGALPEQYF. The CDR3 DNA follows: TGTGCCAGCAGCACCGCAAGCGGGGCCCTACCCGAGCAGTACTTC.

V and J are TRBV4-2 and TRBJ2-7, with 7 bases fitting TRBD2. V shed 6 bases, J shed 5 bases, and the junction held 1 base outside the gene matches. CDR3 size: 11 residues. Per germline, CDR1 LGHNA and CDR2 YNFKEQ. The DNA of the CDR3 is TGTGCCAGCAGGGGAGGGGACGAGCAGTACTTC. Translating it yields CASRGGDEQYF.

The genes are TRBV19 and TRBJ1-3, with a tentative D call TRBD1 (5 bases). V dropped 6 bases and J dropped 0 bases, with 12 bases sitting between them. CDR1 LNHDA and CDR2 SQIVND come from the germline V gene (reference sequence). This CDR3 has 15 amino acids. The CDR3 bases are TGTGCCAGTAGAAGCAGGGATTTCTCTGGAAACACCATATATTTT. Translating it yields CASRSRDFSGNTIYF.

The rearrangement joins TRBV6-5 to TRBJ2-7; 9 nucleotides match TRBD2. The CDR3 is 15 residues long. V shed 2 bases and J 4 bases; nucleotides not matched to a gene: 6. Germline assignment: CDR1 MNHEY and CDR2 SVGAGI. CDR3 coding DNA: TGTGCCAGCAGTTACACGATAGCGGGAGAGTACGAGCAGTACTTC. Its translation: CASSYTIAGEYEQYF.

V usage is TRBV7-8 and J usage is TRBJ2-1; TRBD1 matches 10 bases. CDR1 SGHVS and CDR2 FQNEAQ come from the germline V gene. V dropped 5 bases and J dropped 5; count of bases not matched to a gene: 6. CDR3 length equals 15 residues. The CDR3 region has the DNA TGTGCCAGCAGCACCCGGGACAGGGGACACAATGAGCAGTTCTTC. It is translated as CASSTRDRGHNEQFF.

The V gene is TRBV28, the J gene TRBJ2-3; 15 nucleotides align to TRBD2. The CDR3 is made up of 18 amino acids. CDR1 is MDHEN, CDR2 SYDVKM, per germline. V lost 5 bases and J lost 1; bases outside the gene matches: 7. DNA of the CDR3: TGTGCCAGCAGTGTCCCGGGACTAGCGGGGGGCCGCACAGATACGCAGTATTTT. Its translation is CASSVPGLAGGRTDTQYF.

The CDR3 DNA reads TGTGCCAGCCGGGGGATGAACAGCGAGCAGTACTTC. As protein: CASRGMNSEQYF. The chain is built from TRBV19 and TRBJ2-7; weak D call: TRBD2 (6 bases). Trimming took off 9 bases at V and 6 bases at J, with 15 bases between the two ends. Germline V gene data show CDR1 as LNHDA and CDR2 as SQIVND (reference sequence). CDR3 length: 12 amino acids.

J is TRBJ2-7 and V is TRBV7-9; D may be TRBD2 (6 bases). Deletions cut 3 bases from V and 5 bases from J, with 14 bases between. Germline CDR1 SEHNR, CDR2 FQNEAQ (reference sequence). The length of the CDR3 is 14 residues. CDR3 DNA sequence: TGTGCCAGCAGCTTGTCAACCCCGGGGGACGAGCAGTACTTC. It encodes CASSLSTPGDEQYF. Based on the CDR3 plus reference TRBV7-9 and TRBJ2-7, the full variable domain is DTGVSQNPRHKITKRGQNVTFRCDPISEHNRLYWYRQTLGQGPEFLTYFQNEAQLEKSRLLSDRFSAERPKGSFSTLEIQRTEQGDSAMYLCASSLSTPGDEQYFGPGTRLTVT.